This entry is about one T cell receptor beta chain. Its antigen target is currently unknown. No clone much larger than this one lies a single base away; base qualities are absent. The CDR3 regions of human TCRbeta chains were subjected to immunosequencing. Regarding the original processing steps: TCRs in the repertoires were matched against a reference library of SARS-CoV-2-specific TCRs that had been generated with the MIRA antigen-specificity platform. Breadth meant the fraction of unique TCRs that were SARS-CoV-2-associated, whereas depth meant the fraction of total T cells that were SARS-CoV-2-associated. Each spike-specific TCR was assigned to its reactive spike region and to a CD4 or CD8 class using the MIRA data. Log10-transformed breadth and depth values were compared by one-way ANOVA with Sidak's multiple comparisons tests. In TCRdb, the immuneACCESS table is reduced to in-frame sequences with V and J assigned. These tables do not hold every clone; where another copy was compared, an unresolved V gene accounts for under half, and the others remain unexplained. D and trimming come from the DNA, and the V and J calls and clone size come from that table. The sample table contains tens of thousands of clones; only one count was recorded for roughly 90% of them. Together, the top ten hold around 7% of the sample.

The record originates from a study of T cell responses to AZD1222 COVID-19 vaccine (dated by TCRdb to the early 2020s). Study-wide context: TCR sequencing covered roughly 230 trial participants: 200 to 220 given two doses of AZD1222 and about 26 given two doses of MenACWY control vaccine. Trial participants were enrolled by age into subgroups of 18-55, 56-69 and 70-plus years, and around 150, 29 and 61 TCR-sequenced participants, respectively, were included in these subgroups.

General findings and caveats noted by the study authors: No day 14 peak-response samples were available, so repertoires were characterized only after the peak T cell response. The 56-69-year group was small, and its depth increase did not reach significance, likely because of low power. The vaccine-associated CD4 TCRs covered the entire spike protein, and the dominant responses fell in regions 160-218 and 743-854. Epitopes outside the regions mutated in the B.1.351 and B.1.1.7 variants were reportedly recognized by nearly half of the unique spike-specific TCRs. Conclusions about previously exposed vaccinees are limited, since just five to seven AZD1222 recipients were seropositive for SARS-CoV-2 at baseline. Most participants were white British and females outnumbered males, and the authors suggested that clonal diversity may have been underestimated. After two AZD1222 doses, spike-specific TCR breadth and depth were significantly higher than at day 0 and than in MenACWY recipients.

The sample's time point label, in plain terms: about 28 days (+/-7) after the second vaccine dose. Because spike-specific TCR depth and breadth did not differ between the two schedules, AZD1222 recipients who got a second dose at roughly 4 weeks were pooled with those who got a second dose at roughly 12 weeks. The vaccinee samples were drawn from two UK trials, COV001 and COV002, one of which was a single-blind randomized controlled phase 2/3 trial testing AZD1222 (ChAdOx1 nCoV-19) in healthy adults. For TCRbeta chain sequencing, PBMC samples were collected from trial participants at day 0 and at day 28 after the second dose. For CDR1 and CDR2, the germline V gene (reference sequence) lists MNHEY and SMNVEV. The CDR3 numbers 14 residues from cysteine through phenylalanine. Only the CDR3 region is kept as DNA, spanning 42 bases read in frame from base 1. A distance of 11 bases separates the germline ends of V and J, which lose 4 bases and 2 bases respectively.

The source is an adult who received the AZD1222 COVID-19 vaccine. The chain was built from TRBV27 and TRBJ1-2; perhaps TRBD1 is the D gene, with 6 bases matching. The sequences come from peripheral blood, collected 28 days after the second AZD1222 dose. In nucleotides, the sequence is TGTGCCAGCAGTTCGACAGGTTGGAACTATGGCTACACCTTC. Its protein reads: CASSSTGWNYGYTF.